This TCR beta chain was captured in a study of regulatory T cells in long-lasting Graves disease. Trimming shortened V by 5 bases and J by 6 bases, and 12 bases separated the two germline ends. The germline V gene encodes CDR1 SGHKS and CDR2 YYEKEE (reference sequence). The CDR3 has 13 residues. Assembly of TCR beta libraries relied on iRepertoire HTBI primers together with Arm-PCR of CDR3 regions. TCRdb independently ran MiXCR on the multiplex PCR reads; one entry per CDR3 protein. Of roughly 400,000 distinct CDR3 sequences listed, 21% are singletons. Noted time point: persistent/refractory GD, antithyroid drugs over 5 years with positive TRAb. Extracted RNA from PBMCs served as the source of the TCR library.

The rearrangement uses TRBV5-5 and TRBJ1-5, with a weak D call TRBD1 (6 bases). Sequences were derived from peripheral blood mononuclear cells (PBMCs), sampled when the disease was refractory, from a patient treated with antithyroid drugs. This clonotype was obtained from a female donor with Graves disease. The DNA of the CDR3 is TGTGCCAGCAGTCCGGACAGAGCTCAGCCCCAGCATTTT. Translated, it gives CASSPDRAQPQHF. Full variable domain (rest looked up from reference TRBV5-5 and TRBJ1-5): DAGVTQSPTHLIKTRGQQVTLRCSPISGHKSVSWYQQVLGQGPQFIFQYYEKEERGRGNFPDRFSARQFPNYSSELNVNALLLGDSALYLCASSPDRAQPQHFGDGTRLSIL.